This T cell receptor beta chain came from a study of T cells in Graves' hyperthyroidism and ophthalmopathy. The CDR3 contains 14 residues. Germline CDR1 KGHSH, CDR2 LQKENI. V was clipped by 3 bases and J by 2 bases; unmatched bases: 3. Amplified regions were TCR beta CDR3 sequences from RNA transcripts. The primer set for the first-round RT-PCR of the TCR CDR3 was HTBI. TCRdb re-called the multiplex PCR reads with MiXCR, one entry per CDR3 protein. The table lists about 360,000 distinct CDR3 sequences, 15% to 17% of them singletons, with 28% in the top ten. There are a few counts of this clonotype. Sequenced input: blood. V usage is TRBV18 and J usage is TRBJ1-2; 7 nucleotides match TRBD1. The sequence derives from a woman aged 18 to 35 with Graves' hyperthyroidism that later progressed to Graves' ophthalmopathy. The CDR3 DNA is TGTGCCAGCTCACCGAGGGGGCGGAACTATGGCTACACCTTC. Translation gives CASSPRGRNYGYTF.